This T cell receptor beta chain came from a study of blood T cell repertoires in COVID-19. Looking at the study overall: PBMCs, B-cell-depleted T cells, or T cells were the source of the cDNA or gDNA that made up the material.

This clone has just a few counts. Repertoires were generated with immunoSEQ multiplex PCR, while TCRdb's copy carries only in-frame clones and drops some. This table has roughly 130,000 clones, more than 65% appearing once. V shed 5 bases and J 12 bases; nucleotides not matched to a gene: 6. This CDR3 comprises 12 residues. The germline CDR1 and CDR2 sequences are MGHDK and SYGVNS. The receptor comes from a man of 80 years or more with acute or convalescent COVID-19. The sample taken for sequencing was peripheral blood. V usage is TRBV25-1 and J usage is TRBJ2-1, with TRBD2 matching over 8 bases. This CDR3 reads CASSRGREGQFF. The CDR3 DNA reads TGTGCCAGCAGTAGGGGACGGGAGGGGCAGTTCTTC.